The clone carrying this T cell receptor (beta chain) was observed at least ten times. The data were obtained in a study of regulatory T cells in long-lasting Graves disease. Germline lookup yields CDR1 DFQATT and CDR2 SNEGSKA (reference sequence). The CDR3 runs to 14 residues. V was shortened by 2 bases and J by 0 bases, with 10 bases between the two germline ends. Building of the TCR beta libraries involved iRepertoire HTBI primers and Arm-PCR of CDR3 regions. MiXCR, applied by TCRdb to the multiplex PCR reads, yields one record per CDR3 protein. The sample gives under 250,000 distinct CDR3 sequences, less than 20% of which show up once; approximately 12% is in the top ten. The time point is: newly diagnosed GD, antithyroid drugs for less than 3 months. There was RNA extracted from PBMCs, and the TCR library was made from it. The sample was also linked to a second study, of T cells in Graves' hyperthyroidism and ophthalmopathy.

The specimen was peripheral blood mononuclear cells (PBMCs), collected at new diagnosis, from a patient treated with antithyroid drugs. The chain joins TRBV20-1 to TRBJ1-1, with a weak D call TRBD1 (5 bases). The TCR originated in a woman aged 30 to 39 with Graves disease. The CDR3 protein is CSARTTGMNTEAFF. In DNA, the CDR3 is TGCAGTGCTAGAACAACAGGCATGAACACTGAAGCTTTCTTT.